There are many counts of the clone carrying this TCR beta chain. Per germline, CDR1 SGHNT and CDR2 YYREEE (reference sequence). The CDR3 consists of 16 residues. Losses at the gene ends were 4 bases for V and 3 bases for J; bases not matched to a gene: 12. This sample stems from a study of read filtering for tumor transcriptome and immune sequencing. Study overall: Among patients, some 17 were male and around 13 female, aged about 40 to 90 (mean about 69). After DNase treatment, RNA was made into whole-transcriptome libraries.

This library used roughly 400 ng RNA and molecular barcoded adaptors spanning alpha/delta and beta/gamma chains. TCRdb re-derived calls from the reads in MiXCR, one entry per CDR3 protein. The table includes fewer than 75,000 distinct CDR3 sequences, less than 25% detected once. This sequence joins TRBV5-4 and TRBJ1-2, with TRBD1 matching 7 bases. The sample taken for sequencing was a population of CD138-negative cells sorted from bone marrow. The receptor was derived from a donor at least 40 years old with multiple myeloma. The CDR3 nucleotides are TGTGCCAGCAGCAGCCAACAGGGGATCGGAGACTATGGCTACACCTTC. Protein: CASSSQQGIGDYGYTF.